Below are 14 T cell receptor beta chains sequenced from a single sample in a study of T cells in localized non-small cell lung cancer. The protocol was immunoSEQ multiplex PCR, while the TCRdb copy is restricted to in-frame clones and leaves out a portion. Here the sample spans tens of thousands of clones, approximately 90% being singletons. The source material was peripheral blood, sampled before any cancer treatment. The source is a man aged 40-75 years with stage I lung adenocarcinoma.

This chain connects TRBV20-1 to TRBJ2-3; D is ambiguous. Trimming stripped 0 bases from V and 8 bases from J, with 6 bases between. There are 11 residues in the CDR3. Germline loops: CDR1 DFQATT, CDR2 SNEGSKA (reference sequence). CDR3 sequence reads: CSARDLSTQYF. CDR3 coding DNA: TGCAGTGCTAGAGACCTGAGTACGCAGTATTTT.

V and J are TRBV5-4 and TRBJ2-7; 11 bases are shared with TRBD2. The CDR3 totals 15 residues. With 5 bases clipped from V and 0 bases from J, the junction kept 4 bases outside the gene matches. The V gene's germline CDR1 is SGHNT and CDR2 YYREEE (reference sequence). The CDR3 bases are TGTGCCAGCAGGGGGGGACTAGCGGACTCCTACGAGCAGTACTTC. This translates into CASRGGLADSYEQYF.

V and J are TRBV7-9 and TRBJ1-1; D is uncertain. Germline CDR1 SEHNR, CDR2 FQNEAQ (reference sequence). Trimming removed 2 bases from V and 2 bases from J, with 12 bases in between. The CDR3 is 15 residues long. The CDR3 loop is CASSLPFGTNTEAFF. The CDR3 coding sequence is TGTGCCAGCAGCTTACCCTTTGGAACCAACACTGAAGCTTTCTTT.

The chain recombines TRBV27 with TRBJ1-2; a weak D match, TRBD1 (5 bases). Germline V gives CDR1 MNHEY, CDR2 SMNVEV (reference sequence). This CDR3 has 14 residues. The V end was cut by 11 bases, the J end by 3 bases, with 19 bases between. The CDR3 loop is CAVSTAGGDYGYTF. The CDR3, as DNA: TGTGCCGTATCTACCGCTGGGGGGGACTATGGCTACACCTTC.

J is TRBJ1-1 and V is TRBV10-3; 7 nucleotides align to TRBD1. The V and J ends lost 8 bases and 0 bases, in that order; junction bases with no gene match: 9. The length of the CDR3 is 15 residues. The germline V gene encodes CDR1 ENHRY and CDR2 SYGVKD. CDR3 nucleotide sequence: TGTGCCATCCGCAGACAGGGTGTCTTGAACACTGAAGCTTTCTTT. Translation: CAIRRQGVLNTEAFF.

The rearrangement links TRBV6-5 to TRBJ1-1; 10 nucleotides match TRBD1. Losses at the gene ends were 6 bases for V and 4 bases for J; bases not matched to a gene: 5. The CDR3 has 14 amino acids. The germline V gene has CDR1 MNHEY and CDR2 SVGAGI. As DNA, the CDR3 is TGTGCCAGCAGGACAGGGGGCAGGTCCACTGAAGCTTTCTTT. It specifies CASRTGGRSTEAFF.

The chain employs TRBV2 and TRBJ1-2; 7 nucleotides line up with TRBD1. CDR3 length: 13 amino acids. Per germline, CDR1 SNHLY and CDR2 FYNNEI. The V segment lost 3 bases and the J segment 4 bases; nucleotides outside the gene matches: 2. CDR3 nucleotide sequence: TGTGCCAGCAGTGAGACAGGGACCTATGGCTACACCTTC. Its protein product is CASSETGTYGYTF. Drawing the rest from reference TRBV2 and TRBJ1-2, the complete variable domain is EPEVTQTPSHQVTQMGQEVILRCVPISNHLYFYWYRQILGQKVEFLVSFYNNEISEKSEIFDDQFSVERPDGSNFTLKIRSTKLEDSAMYFCASSETGTYGYTFGSGTRLTVV.

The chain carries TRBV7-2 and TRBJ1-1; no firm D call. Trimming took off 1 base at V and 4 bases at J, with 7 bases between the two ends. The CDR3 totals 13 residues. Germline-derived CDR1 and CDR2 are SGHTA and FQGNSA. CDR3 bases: TGTGCCAGCAGCTTAGTTTTCGCCACTGAAGCTTTCTTT. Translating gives CASSLVFATEAFF.

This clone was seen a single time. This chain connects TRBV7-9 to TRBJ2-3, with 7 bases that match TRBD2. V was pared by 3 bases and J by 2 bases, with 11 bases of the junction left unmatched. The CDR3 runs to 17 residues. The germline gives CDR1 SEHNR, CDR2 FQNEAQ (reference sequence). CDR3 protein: CASSLIRGVRATDTQYF. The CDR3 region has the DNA TGTGCCAGCAGCTTGATTCGGGGGGTTCGGGCCACAGATACGCAGTATTTT.

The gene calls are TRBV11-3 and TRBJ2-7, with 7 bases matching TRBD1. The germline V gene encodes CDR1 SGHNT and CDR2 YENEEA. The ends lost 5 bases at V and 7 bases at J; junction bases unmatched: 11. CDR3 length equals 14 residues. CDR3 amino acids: CASSPRTGLGEQYF. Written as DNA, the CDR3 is TGTGCCAGCAGCCCCAGGACAGGCCTCGGGGAGCAGTACTTC.

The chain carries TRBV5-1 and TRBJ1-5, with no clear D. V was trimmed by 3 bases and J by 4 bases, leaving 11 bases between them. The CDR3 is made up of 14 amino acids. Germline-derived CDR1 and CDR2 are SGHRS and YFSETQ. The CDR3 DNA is TGCGCCAGCAGCTCAGGAGGTTCAAATCAGCCCCAGCATTTT. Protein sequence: CASSSGGSNQPQHF.

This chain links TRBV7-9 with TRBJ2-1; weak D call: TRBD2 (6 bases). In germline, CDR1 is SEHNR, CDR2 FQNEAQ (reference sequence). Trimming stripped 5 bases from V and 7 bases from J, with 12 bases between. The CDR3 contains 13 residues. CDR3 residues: CASSGGTSNEQFF. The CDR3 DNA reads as TGTGCCAGCAGCGGAGGGACTTCGAATGAGCAGTTCTTC. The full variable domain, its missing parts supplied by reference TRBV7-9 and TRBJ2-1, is DTGVSQNPRHKITKRGQNVTFRCDPISEHNRLYWYRQTLGQGPEFLTYFQNEAQLEKSRLLSDRFSAERPKGSFSTLEIQRTEQGDSAMYLCASSGGTSNEQFFGPGTRLTVL.

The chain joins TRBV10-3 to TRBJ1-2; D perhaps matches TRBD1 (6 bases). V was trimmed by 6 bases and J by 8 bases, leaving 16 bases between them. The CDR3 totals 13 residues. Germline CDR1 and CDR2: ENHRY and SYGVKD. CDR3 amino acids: CAISLEQGGGYTF. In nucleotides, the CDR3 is TGTGCCATCAGCCTCGAACAGGGAGGCGGCTACACCTTC.

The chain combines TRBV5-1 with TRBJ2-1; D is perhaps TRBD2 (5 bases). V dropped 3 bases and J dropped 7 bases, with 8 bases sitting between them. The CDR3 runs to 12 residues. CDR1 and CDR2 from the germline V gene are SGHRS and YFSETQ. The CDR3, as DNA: TGCGCCAGCAGCTCACTAGTGAATGAGCAGTTCTTC. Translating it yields CASSSLVNEQFF.